This T cell receptor beta chain is from a study of control samples from healthy donors and cancer patients. V shed 0 bases and J shed 0 bases, with 12 bases lying between them. The CDR3 is 16 amino acids. CDR1 is SGHNT and CDR2 is YYREEE in the germline V gene (reference sequence). The method was immunoSEQ multiplex PCR; TCRdb's version includes in-frame clones alone and lacks a portion of them. The repertoire has about 47,000 clones, 75% to 85% of them found once; the top ten carry around a tenth. The sequence was obtained from a man aged 65-85 years in good health. This sequence joins TRBV5-4 and TRBJ1-1; possibly TRBD1 for D (6 bases). The source material was blood. CDR3 in DNA: TGTGCCAGCAGCTTGGTCGCAGGGGACATGAACACTGAAGCTTTCTTT. Translating gives CASSLVAGDMNTEAFF.